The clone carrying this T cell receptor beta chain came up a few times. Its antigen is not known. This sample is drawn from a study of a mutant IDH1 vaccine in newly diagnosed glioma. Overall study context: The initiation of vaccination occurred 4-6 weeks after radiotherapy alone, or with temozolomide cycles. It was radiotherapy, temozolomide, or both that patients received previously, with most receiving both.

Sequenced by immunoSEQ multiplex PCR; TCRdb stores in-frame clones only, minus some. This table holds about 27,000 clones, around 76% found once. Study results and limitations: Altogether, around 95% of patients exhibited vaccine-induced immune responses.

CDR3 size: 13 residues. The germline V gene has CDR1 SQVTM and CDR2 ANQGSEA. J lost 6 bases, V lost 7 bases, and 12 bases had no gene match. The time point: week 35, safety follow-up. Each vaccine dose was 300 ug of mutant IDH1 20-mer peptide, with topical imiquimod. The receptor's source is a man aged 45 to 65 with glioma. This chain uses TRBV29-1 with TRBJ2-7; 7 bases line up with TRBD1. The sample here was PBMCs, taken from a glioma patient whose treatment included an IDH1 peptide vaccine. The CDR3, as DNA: TGCAGCGCAAATACCGGGACAGTTCGCGAGCAGTACTTC. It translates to CSANTGTVREQYF.